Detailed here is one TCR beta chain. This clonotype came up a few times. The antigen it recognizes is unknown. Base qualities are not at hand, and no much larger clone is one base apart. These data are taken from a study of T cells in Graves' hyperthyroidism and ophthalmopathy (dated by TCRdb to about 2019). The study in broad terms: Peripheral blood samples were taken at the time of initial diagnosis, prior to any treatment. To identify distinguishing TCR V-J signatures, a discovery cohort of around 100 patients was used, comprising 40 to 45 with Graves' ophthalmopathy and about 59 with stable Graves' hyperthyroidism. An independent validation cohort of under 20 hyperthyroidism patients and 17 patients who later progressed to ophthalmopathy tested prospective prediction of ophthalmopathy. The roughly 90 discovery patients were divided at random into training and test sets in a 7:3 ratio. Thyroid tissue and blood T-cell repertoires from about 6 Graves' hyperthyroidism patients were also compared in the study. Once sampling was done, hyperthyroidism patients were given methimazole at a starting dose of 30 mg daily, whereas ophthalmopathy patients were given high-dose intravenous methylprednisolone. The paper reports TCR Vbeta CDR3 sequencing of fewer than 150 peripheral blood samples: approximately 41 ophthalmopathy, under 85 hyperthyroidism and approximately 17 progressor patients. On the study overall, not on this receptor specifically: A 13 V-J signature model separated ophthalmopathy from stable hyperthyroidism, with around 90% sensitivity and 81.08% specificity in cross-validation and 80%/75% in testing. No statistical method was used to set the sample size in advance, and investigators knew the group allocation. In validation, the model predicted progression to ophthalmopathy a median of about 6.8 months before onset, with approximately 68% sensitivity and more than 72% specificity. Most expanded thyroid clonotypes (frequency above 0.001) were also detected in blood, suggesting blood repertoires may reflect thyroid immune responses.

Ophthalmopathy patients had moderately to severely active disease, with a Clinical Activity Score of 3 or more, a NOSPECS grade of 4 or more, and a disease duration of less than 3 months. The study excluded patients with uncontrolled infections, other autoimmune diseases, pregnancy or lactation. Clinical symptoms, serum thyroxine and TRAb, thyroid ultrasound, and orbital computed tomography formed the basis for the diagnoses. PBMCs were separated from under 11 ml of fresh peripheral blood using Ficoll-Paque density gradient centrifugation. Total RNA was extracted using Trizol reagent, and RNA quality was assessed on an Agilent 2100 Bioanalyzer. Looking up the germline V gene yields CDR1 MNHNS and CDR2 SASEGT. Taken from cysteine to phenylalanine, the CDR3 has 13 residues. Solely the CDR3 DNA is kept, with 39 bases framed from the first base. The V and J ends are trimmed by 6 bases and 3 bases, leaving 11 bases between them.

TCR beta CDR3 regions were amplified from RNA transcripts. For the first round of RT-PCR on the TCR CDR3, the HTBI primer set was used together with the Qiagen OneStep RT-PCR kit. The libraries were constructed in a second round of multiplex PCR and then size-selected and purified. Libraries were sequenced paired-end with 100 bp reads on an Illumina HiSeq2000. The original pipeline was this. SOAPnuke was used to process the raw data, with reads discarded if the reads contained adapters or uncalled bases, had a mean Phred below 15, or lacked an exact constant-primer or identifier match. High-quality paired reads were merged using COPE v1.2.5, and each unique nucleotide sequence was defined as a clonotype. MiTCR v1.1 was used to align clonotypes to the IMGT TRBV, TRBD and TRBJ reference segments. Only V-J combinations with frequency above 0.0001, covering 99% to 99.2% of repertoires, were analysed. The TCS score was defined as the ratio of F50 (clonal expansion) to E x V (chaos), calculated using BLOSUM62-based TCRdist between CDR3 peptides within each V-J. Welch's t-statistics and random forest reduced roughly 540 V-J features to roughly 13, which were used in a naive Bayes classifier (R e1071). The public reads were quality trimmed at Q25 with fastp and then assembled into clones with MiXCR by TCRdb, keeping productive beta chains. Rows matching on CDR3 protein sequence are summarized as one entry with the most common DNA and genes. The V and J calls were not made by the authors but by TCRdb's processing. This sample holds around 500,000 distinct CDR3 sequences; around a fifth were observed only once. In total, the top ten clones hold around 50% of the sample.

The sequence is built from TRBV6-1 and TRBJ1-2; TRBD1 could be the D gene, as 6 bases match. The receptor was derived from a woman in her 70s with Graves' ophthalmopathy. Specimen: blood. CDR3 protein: CASSQQGYYGYTF. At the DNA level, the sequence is TGTGCCAGCAGCCAACAGGGCTACTATGGCTACACCTTC.